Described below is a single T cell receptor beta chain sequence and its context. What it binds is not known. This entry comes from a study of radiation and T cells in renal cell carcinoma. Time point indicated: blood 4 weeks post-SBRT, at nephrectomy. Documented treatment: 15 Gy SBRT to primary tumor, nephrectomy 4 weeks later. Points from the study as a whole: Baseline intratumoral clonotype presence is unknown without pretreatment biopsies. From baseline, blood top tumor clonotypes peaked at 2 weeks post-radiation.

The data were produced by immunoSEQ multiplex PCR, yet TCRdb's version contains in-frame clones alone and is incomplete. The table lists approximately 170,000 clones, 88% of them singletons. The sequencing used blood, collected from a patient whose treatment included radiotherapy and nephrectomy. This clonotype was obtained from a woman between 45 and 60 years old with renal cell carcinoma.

CDR3 DNA sequence: TGTGCCAGCAGCTTGGAGGCGGGAGCGGGGGGGCTTGGAGATACGCAGTATTTT. Translation gives CASSLEAGAGGLGDTQYF. J is TRBJ2-3 and V is TRBV7-2, with 10 bases aligning to TRBD2. CDR1 and CDR2 from the germline V gene are SGHTA and FQGNSA. The V segment lost 3 bases and the J segment 5 bases; nucleotides outside the gene matches: 14. The length of the CDR3 is 18 residues.